These 21 T cell receptor beta chains share one sample of origin, sequenced in a study of CD4 T cells in relation to SARS-CoV-2 and coronaviruses (dated by TCRdb to the early 2020s). For these TCRs, the target antigens are not known. The library was generated by the immunoSEQ multiplex PCR assay. TCRdb retrieved this table from immuneACCESS and kept in-frame rearrangements only. Not all clones are present; in checked studies, unresolved V genes account for under half, and no reason is known for the remainder. For this sample the table gives about 22,000 clones, of which around 67% were detected only once. About 16% of the sample belongs to the ten largest clones. CD4+ T cells from unexposed donors were collected before the COVID-19 pandemic (2011-2018). After about 10 days of culture, CD4+ T cells were isolated with the EasySep CD4+ T cell isolation kit. Sequencing was carried out using CD4+ T cells from PBMCs, cultured in vitro. The receptors derive from a human donor in good health.

The CDR3 reads CASSYSRETQYF. For the CDR3, the DNA is TGTGCCAGCAGTTACTCGAGGGAGACCCAGTACTTC. V usage is TRBV6-2 or TRBV6-3 and J usage is TRBJ2-5; the D is unclear. Germline CDR1 MNHEY, CDR2 SVGEGT. This CDR3 region has 12 residues. V lost 0 bases to trimming and J lost 5 bases, with 4 bases between them.

This clone appeared a few times. The chain links TRBV29-1 to TRBJ1-5; D is possibly TRBD1 (6 bases). Trimming took off 1 base at V and 11 bases at J, with 12 bases between the two ends. The CDR3 loop spans 12 amino acids. CDR1 SQVTM and CDR2 ANQGSEA come from the germline V gene. DNA for the CDR3: TGCAGCGTTGAAGTTGTACAGGGAGCCCAGCATTTT. Translating it yields CSVEVVQGAQHF.

This clone has only one observation. The chain carries TRBV18 and TRBJ2-7; no clear D. CDR1 KGHSH and CDR2 LQKENI come from the germline V gene. Trimming stripped 0 bases from V and 2 bases from J, with 8 bases between. The CDR3 has 14 amino acids. DNA of the CDR3: TGTGCCAGCTCACCACCGGCTGGGACCTACGAGCAGTACTTC. This translates into CASSPPAGTYEQYF.

This clone has a handful of counts. The chain uses TRBV4-1 and TRBJ1-1; 9 nucleotides match TRBD1. V was clipped by 5 bases and J by 1 base; unmatched bases: 17. The CDR3 length is 19 residues. Per the germline V gene, CDR1 is MGHRA and CDR2 is YSYEKL. The CDR3 reads CASSTSPGTGRYRNTEAFF. In nucleotides, the CDR3 is TGCGCCAGCAGCACCTCCCCCGGGACAGGGAGATATAGGAACACTGAAGCTTTCTTT.

This sequence joins TRBV28 and TRBJ1-1, with 7 bases aligning to TRBD1. Germline V gives CDR1 MDHEN, CDR2 SYDVKM. The CDR3 is made up of 15 amino acids. J lost 1 base, V lost 2 bases, and 4 bases had no gene match. The CDR3 loop is CASSLPTGKNTEAFF. The DNA of the CDR3 is TGTGCCAGCAGTTTACCGACAGGGAAGAACACTGAAGCTTTCTTT.

V and J are TRBV11-3 and TRBJ2-2, with 8 bases lining up with TRBD2. CDR3 length: 16 residues. Germline trimming cut 0 bases from V and 6 bases from J; bases unmatched to any gene: 6. Germline V gives CDR1 SGHNT, CDR2 YENEEA. The CDR3 loop is CASSLDGGAQSGELFF. In nucleotides, the CDR3 is TGTGCCAGCAGCTTAGACGGGGGGGCGCAATCCGGGGAGCTGTTTTTT.

The genes are TRBV5-1 and TRBJ2-3; D unresolved. The CDR3 consists of 13 residues. Germline assignment: CDR1 SGHRS and CDR2 YFSETQ. Trimming pared 4 bases from V and 5 bases from J, leaving 11 bases between. CDR3 DNA: TGCGCCAGCAGCCTACTGAAGAAAGATACGCAGTATTTT. Encoded protein: CASSLLKKDTQYF.

With respect to this clone: An end of the junction differs from the germline gene, which may be a read error. The gene calls are TRBV24-1 and TRBJ1-4; 10 nucleotides align to TRBD1. The CDR3 has 14 residues. Looked up from germline, CDR1 is KGHDR and CDR2 is SFDVKD. The CDR3 sequence is CASEDRGILRKTVF. Written as DNA, the CDR3 is TGTGCCTCTGAGGACAGGGGGATCCTACGAAAAACTGTTTTT.

The CDR3 DNA reads TGCGCCAGCAGCTTGGGGGACAGGGGGGGAAACTATGGCTACACCTTC. Encoded protein: CASSLGDRGGNYGYTF. This chain uses TRBV5-1 with TRBJ1-2; 11 positions agree with TRBD1. Germline values: CDR1 SGHRS, CDR2 YFSETQ. This CDR3 spans 16 amino acids. V was clipped by 0 bases and J by 2 bases; unmatched bases: 3. The full variable domain, rest sourced from reference TRBV5-1 and TRBJ1-2, is KAGVTQTPRYLIKTRGQQVTLSCSPISGHRSVSWYQQTPGQGLQFLFEYFSETQRNKGNFPGRFSGRQFSNSRSEMNVSTLELGDSALYLCASSLGDRGGNYGYTFGSGTRLTVV.

This clone came up a few times. This chain joins TRBV13 and TRBJ2-7, with 7 bases matching TRBD1. From germline, CDR1 is PRHDT and CDR2 FYEKMQ (reference sequence). The CDR3 runs to 16 residues. V lost 5 bases, J lost 1 base, and 11 bases stayed unmatched. CDR3 protein: CASSQYGTVTSYEQYF. CDR3 bases: TGTGCCAGCAGCCAGTACGGGACAGTCACTTCCTACGAGCAGTACTTC.

The chain has TRBV6-6 and TRBJ2-5; 11 bases map to TRBD2. Per germline, CDR1 MNHNY and CDR2 SVGAGI (reference sequence). This CDR3 has 16 residues. Trimming removed 6 bases from V and 5 bases from J; junction bases left unmatched: 11. The CDR3 nucleotides read TGTGCCAGCAGGTTGTCTAGCGGGGGGCCAACGGAGACCCAGTACTTC. It specifies CASRLSSGGPTETQYF.

V gene TRBV7-6 combines with J gene TRBJ2-5; no clear D gene. Germline CDR1 and CDR2: SGHVS and FNYEAQ. The V end lost 1 base, the J end lost 9 bases, and 18 bases lay between the germline ends. The CDR3 has 15 amino acids. CDR3 in amino acids: CASSLGPTAREAQYF. The CDR3, as DNA: TGTGCCAGCAGCTTAGGCCCTACGGCCCGCGAGGCCCAGTACTTC.

This clone was observed once. This chain connects TRBV7-6 to TRBJ2-6; TRBD1 aligns across 8 bases. The CDR3 has 16 amino acids. Trimming at V came to 5 bases and at J to 4 bases, leaving 7 bases not matched to a gene. Germline CDR1 and CDR2: SGHVS and FNYEAQ. The CDR3 is CASSKGQAPGANVLTF. The CDR3 nucleotides are TGTGCCAGCAGCAAGGGACAGGCTCCCGGGGCCAACGTCCTGACTTTC.

The chain carries TRBV4-1 and TRBJ1-2; 8 nucleotides align to TRBD1. J lost 4 bases, V lost 0 bases, and 4 bases had no gene match. The CDR3 runs 15 residues. Germline V lookup: CDR1 MGHRA, CDR2 YSYEKL. The DNA of the CDR3 is TGCGCCAGCAGCCAAGATACGACAGGGGCCTATGGCTACACCTTC. Its translation: CASSQDTTGAYGYTF.

The V call is TRBV7-2, the J call TRBJ1-1; the D is unclear. V lost 6 bases to trimming and J lost 1 base, with 9 bases between them. Germline values: CDR1 SGHTA, CDR2 FQGNSA. This CDR3 comprises 13 residues. The CDR3 DNA reads TGTGCCAGCAGTCAATACGAGAACACTGAAGCTTTCTTT. Protein sequence: CASSQYENTEAFF.

The chain carries TRBV25-1 and TRBJ2-1; a possible D gene is TRBD2 (7 bases). The CDR3 extends over 16 amino acids. Trimming took 4 bases from V and 8 from J, leaving 21 bases between them. Germline V gives CDR1 MGHDK, CDR2 SYGVNS. The CDR3, as DNA: TGTGCCAGCAGTGTCTGGAGGGGGGAGGGCCATCATGAGCAGTTCTTC. Amino acids: CASSVWRGEGHHEQFF.

The rearrangement uses TRBV30 and TRBJ1-5, with 7 bases that match TRBD1. The CDR3 runs to 15 residues. Germline V gene sequence: CDR1 GTSNPN, CDR2 SVGIG (reference sequence). V shed 1 base and J 4 bases; nucleotides not matched to a gene: 7. The CDR3 nucleotides are TGTGCCTGGAGTGACCCCACAGGGGTAAATCAGCCCCAGCATTTT. Its translation: CAWSDPTGVNQPQHF.

The CDR3 protein is CASSGLREAYNEQFF. CDR3 sequence (DNA): TGTGCCAGCAGCGGACTGCGGGAAGCTTACAATGAGCAGTTCTTC. The chain joins TRBV11-2 to TRBJ2-1, with D possibly matching TRBD2 (6 bases). The germline gives CDR1 SGHAT, CDR2 FQNNGV. The CDR3 spans 15 residues. Trimming pared 5 bases from V and 4 bases from J, leaving 15 bases between. The full variable domain, rest sourced from reference TRBV11-2 and TRBJ2-1, is EAGVAQSPRYKIIEKRQSVAFWCNPISGHATLYWYQQILGQGPKLLIQFQNNGVVDDSQLPKDRFSAERLKGVDSTLKIQPAKLEDSAVYLCASSGLREAYNEQFFGPGTRLTVL.

The CDR3 sequence is CASRIGANTGELFF. The CDR3 DNA reads TGCGCCAGCCGCATCGGGGCGAACACCGGGGAGCTGTTTTTT. The chain couples TRBV4-1 to TRBJ2-2; a possible D gene is TRBD2 (5 bases). CDR1 and CDR2 from the germline V gene are MGHRA and YSYEKL. The germline V and J ends were trimmed by 8 bases and 0 bases, with 10 bases remaining between them. The CDR3 has 14 amino acids.

The rearrangement joins TRBV7-8 to TRBJ1-3; no clear D. The CDR3 loop spans 15 amino acids. V lost 2 bases and J 3 bases, leaving 11 bases between the germline ends. Per germline, CDR1 SGHVS and CDR2 FQNEAQ. The CDR3 region has the DNA TGTGCCAGCAGCTTAACCCGGCGTCTTGGAAACACCATATATTTT. Translated: CASSLTRRLGNTIYF.

This clone came up once. The chain combines TRBV12-3 or TRBV12-4 with TRBJ1-2; D is undetermined. This CDR3 has 13 residues. V lost 2 bases and J lost 1, with 5 bases in between. CDR3 residues: CASSLQHNYGYTF. The DNA for the CDR3 is TGTGCCAGCAGTTTACAGCATAACTATGGCTACACCTTC.